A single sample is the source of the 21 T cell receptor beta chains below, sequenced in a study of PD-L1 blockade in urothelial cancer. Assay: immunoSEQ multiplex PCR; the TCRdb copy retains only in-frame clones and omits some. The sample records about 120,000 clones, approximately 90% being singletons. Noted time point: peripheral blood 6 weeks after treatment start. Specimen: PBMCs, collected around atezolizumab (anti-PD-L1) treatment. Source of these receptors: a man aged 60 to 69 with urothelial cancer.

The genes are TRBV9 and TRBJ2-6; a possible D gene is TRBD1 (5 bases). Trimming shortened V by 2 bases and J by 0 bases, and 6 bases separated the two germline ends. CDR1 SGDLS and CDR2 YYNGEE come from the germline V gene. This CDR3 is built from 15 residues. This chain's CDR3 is CASSVTGSGANVLTF. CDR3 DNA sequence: TGTGCCAGCAGCGTTACAGGCTCTGGGGCCAACGTCCTGACTTTC.

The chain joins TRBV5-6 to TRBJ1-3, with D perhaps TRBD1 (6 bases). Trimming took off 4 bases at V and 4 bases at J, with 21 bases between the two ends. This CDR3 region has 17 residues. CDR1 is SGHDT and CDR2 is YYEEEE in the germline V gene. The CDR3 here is CASSIRQVVVMGNTIYF. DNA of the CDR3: TGTGCCAGCAGCATCCGACAGGTCGTTGTTATGGGAAACACCATATATTTT.

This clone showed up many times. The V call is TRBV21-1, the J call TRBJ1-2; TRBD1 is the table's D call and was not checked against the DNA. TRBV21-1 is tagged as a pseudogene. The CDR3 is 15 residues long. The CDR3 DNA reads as TGTGCCAGCAGCACCCGACAGGGGGCTGGGTATGGCTACACCTTC. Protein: CASSTRQGAGYGYTF.

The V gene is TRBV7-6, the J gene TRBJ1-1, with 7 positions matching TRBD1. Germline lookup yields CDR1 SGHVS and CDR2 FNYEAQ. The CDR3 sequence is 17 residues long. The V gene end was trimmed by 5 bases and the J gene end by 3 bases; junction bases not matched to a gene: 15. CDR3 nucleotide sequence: TGTGCCAGCAGCATACCACCGACAGGGTCGGGGGACACTGAAGCTTTCTTT. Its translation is CASSIPPTGSGDTEAFF.

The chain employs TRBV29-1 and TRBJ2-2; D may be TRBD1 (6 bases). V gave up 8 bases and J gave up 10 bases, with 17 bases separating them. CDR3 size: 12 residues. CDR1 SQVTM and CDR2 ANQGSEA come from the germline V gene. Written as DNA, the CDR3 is TGCAGCCCTGGGGGTTGGGACATGGAGCTGTTTTTT. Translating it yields CSPGGWDMELFF.

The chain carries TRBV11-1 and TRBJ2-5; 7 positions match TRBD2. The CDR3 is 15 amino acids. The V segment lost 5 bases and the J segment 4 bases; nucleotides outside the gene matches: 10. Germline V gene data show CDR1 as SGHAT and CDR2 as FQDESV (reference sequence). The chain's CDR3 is CASSPTRIAGETQYF. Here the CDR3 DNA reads TGTGCCAGCAGCCCGACTAGGATAGCGGGAGAGACCCAGTACTTC.

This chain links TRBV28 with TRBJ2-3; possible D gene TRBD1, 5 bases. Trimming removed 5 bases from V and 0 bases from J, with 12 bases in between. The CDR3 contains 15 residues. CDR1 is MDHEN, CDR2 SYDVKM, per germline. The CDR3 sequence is CASSPYRISTDTQYF. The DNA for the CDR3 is TGTGCCAGCAGTCCCTACAGGATTAGCACAGATACGCAGTATTTT.

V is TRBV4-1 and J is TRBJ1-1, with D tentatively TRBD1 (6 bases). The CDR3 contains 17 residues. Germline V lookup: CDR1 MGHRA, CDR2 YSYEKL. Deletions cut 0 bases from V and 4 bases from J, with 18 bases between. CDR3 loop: CASSQEGRVRGATEAFF. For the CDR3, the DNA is TGCGCCAGCAGCCAAGAGGGTAGAGTACGGGGGGCCACTGAAGCTTTCTTT.

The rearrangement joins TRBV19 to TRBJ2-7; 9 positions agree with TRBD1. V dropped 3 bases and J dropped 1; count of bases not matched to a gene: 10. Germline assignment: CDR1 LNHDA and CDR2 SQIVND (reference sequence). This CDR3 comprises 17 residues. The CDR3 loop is CASSMALDGTGSYEQYF. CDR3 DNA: TGTGCCAGTAGTATGGCCCTGGACGGGACAGGGTCCTACGAGCAGTACTTC.

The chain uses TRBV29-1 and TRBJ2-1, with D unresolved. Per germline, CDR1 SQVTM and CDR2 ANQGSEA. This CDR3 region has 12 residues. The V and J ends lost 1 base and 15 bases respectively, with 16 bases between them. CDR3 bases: TGCAGCGTTGAAGGCGAAAGTGACTCCAGGTTCTTC. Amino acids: CSVEGESDSRFF.

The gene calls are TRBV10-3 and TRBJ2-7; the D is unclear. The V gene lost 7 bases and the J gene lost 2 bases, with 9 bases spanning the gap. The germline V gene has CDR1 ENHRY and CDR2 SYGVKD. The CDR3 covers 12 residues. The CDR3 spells CAINTIPYEQYF. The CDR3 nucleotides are TGTGCCATCAACACTATCCCCTACGAGCAGTACTTC.

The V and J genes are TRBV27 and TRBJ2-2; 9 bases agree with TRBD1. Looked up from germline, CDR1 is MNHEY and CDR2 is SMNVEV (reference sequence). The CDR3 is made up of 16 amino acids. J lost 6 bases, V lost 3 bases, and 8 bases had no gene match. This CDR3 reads CASSFLDRGPAGELFF. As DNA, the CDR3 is TGTGCCAGCAGTTTCTTGGACAGGGGCCCCGCCGGGGAGCTGTTTTTT.

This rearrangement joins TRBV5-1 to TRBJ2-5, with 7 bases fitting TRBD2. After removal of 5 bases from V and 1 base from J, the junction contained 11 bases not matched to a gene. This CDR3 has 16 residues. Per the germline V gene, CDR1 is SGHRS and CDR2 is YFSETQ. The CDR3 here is CASSSTLTSRQETQYF. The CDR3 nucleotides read TGCGCCAGCAGTTCGACCTTGACTAGCCGCCAAGAGACCCAGTACTTC.

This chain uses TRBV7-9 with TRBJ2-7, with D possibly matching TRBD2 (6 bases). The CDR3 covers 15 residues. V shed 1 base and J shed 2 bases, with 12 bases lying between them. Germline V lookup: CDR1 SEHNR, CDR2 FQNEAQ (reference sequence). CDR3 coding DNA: TGTGCCAGCAGCTTAGATACCGGAGGGGCCTACGAGCAGTACTTC. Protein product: CASSLDTGGAYEQYF.

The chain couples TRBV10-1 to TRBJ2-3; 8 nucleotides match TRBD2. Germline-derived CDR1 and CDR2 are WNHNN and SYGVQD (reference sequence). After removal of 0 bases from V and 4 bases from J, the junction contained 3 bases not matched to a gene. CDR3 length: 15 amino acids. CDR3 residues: CASSESAGGPDTQYF. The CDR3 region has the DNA TGCGCCAGCAGTGAGTCGGCGGGAGGACCAGATACGCAGTATTTT.

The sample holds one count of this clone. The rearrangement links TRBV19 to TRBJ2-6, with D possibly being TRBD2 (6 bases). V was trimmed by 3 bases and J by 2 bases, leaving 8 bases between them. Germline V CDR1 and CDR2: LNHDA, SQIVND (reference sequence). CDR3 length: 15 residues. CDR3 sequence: CASSISGAGANVLTF. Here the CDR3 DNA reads TGTGCCAGTAGTATTTCGGGAGCTGGGGCCAACGTCCTGACTTTC.

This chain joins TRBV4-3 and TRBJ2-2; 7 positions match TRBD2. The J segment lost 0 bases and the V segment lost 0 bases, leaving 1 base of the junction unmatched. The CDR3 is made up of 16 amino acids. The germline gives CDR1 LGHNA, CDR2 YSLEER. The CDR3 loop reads CASSQDGLANTGELFF. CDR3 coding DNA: TGCGCCAGCAGCCAAGATGGACTAGCGAACACCGGGGAGCTGTTTTTT.

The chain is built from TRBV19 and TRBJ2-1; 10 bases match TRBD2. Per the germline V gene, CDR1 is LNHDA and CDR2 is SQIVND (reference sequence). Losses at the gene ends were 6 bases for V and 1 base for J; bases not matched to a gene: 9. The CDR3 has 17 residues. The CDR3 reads CASSPAAAGGSYNEQFF. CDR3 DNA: TGTGCCAGTAGCCCCGCTGCAGCGGGAGGGTCCTACAATGAGCAGTTCTTC.

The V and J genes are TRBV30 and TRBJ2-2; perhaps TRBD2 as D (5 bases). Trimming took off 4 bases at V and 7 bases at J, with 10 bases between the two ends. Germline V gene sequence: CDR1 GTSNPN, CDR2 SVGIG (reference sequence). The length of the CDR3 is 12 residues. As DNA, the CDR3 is TGTGCCTGGACCTTTAGCGTCGGGGAGCTGTTTTTT. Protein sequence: CAWTFSVGELFF.

CDR3 amino acids: CASSTGTGITDTQYF. The DNA of the CDR3 is TGTGCCAGCAGTACCGGGACAGGAATCACAGATACGCAGTATTTT. This chain links TRBV7-9 with TRBJ2-3; 8 nucleotides match TRBD1. V lost 6 bases, J lost 2 bases, and 7 bases stayed unmatched. This CDR3 is built from 15 residues. The germline V gene encodes CDR1 SEHNR and CDR2 FQNEAQ (reference sequence).

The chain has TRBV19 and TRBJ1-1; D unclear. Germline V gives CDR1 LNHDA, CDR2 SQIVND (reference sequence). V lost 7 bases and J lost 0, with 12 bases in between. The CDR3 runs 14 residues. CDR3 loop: CASNYGSMNTEAFF. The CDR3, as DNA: TGTGCCAGTAACTATGGCAGCATGAACACTGAAGCTTTCTTT. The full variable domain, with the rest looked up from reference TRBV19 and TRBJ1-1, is DGGITQSPKYLFRKEGQNVTLSCEQNLNHDAMYWYRQDPGQGLRLIYYSQIVNDFQKGDIAEGYSVSREKKESFPLTVTSAQKNPTAFYLCASNYGSMNTEAFFGQGTRLTVV.